This T cell receptor beta chain came from a study of T cells in Graves' hyperthyroidism and ophthalmopathy. Looked up from germline, CDR1 is SGHTA and CDR2 is FQGNSA. This CDR3 spans 15 amino acids. Deletions cut 2 bases from V and 1 base from J, with 9 bases between. Those with hyperthyroidism were 18 to 65 years old, newly diagnosed, and ill for under 2 months. This clonotype was counted ten times or more. Researchers amplified the TCR beta CDR3 regions from RNA transcripts. First-round RT-PCR of the TCR CDR3 relied on the HTBI primer set. TCRdb reanalysed the multiplex PCR reads using MiXCR and keeps one entry per CDR3 protein. Among under 200,000 distinct CDR3 sequences listed, around 8.9% were seen once.

The chain employs TRBV7-2 and TRBJ1-3; no reliable D call. The source material was blood. The receptor's source is a young woman with Graves' hyperthyroidism that later progressed to Graves' ophthalmopathy. The CDR3 loop reads CASSLSSGSGNTIYF. In DNA, the CDR3 is TGTGCCAGCAGCTTAAGTTCTGGGTCTGGAAACACCATATATTTT.